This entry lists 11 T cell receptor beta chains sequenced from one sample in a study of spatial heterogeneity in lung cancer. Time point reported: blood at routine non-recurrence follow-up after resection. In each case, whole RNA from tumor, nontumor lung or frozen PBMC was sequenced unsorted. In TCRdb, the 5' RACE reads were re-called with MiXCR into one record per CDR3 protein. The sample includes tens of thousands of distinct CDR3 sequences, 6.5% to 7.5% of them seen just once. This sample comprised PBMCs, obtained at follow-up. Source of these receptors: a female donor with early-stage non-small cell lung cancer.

The CDR3 region has the DNA TGTGCCAGCAGCGTAGCGGGATCTAGCTCCTACGAGCAGTACTTC. Translating gives CASSVAGSSSYEQYF. The rearrangement joins TRBV9 to TRBJ2-7, with TRBD2 as a possible D gene (5 bases). Germline values: CDR1 SGDLS, CDR2 YYNGEE. The CDR3 is 15 amino acids. The V gene lost 0 bases and the J gene lost 0 bases, with 10 bases spanning the gap.

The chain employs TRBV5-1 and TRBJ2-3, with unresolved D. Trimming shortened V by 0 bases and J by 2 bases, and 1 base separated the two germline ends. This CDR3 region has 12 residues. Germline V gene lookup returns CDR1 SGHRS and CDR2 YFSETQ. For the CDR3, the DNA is TGCGCCAGCAGCTTGGACACAGATACGCAGTATTTT. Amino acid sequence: CASSLDTDTQYF.

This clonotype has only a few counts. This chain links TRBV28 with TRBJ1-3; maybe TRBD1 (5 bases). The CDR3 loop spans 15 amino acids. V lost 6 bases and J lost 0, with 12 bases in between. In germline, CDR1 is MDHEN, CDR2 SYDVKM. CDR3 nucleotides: TGTGCCAGCAGGCCCGGTGACAGCTCTGGAAACACCATATATTTT. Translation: CASRPGDSSGNTIYF.

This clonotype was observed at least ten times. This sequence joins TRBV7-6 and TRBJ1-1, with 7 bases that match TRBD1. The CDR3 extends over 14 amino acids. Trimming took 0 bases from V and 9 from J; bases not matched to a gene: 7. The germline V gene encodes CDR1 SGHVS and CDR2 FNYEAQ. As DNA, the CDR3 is TGTGCCAGCAGCTTAGCAGGGGGCGCAGGGAAAGCTTTCTTT. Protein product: CASSLAGGAGKAFF. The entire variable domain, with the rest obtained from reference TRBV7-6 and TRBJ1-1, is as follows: GAGVSQSPRYKVTKRGQDVALRCDPISGHVSLYWYRQALGQGPEFLTYFNYEAQQDKSGLPNDRFSAERPEGSISTLTIQRTEQRDSAMYRCASSLAGGAGKAFFGQGTRLTVV.

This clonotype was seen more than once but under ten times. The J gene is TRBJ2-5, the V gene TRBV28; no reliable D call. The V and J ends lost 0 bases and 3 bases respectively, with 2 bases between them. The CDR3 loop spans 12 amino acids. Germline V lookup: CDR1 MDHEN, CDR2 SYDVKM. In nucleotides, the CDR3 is TGTGCCAGCAGTTTATGGGAAGAGACCCAGTACTTC. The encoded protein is CASSLWEETQYF.

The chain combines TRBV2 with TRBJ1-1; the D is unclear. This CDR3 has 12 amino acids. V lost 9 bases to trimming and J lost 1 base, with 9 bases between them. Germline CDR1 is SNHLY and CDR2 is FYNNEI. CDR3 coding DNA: TGTGCCAGTCGTTCGGGGAACACTGAAGCTTTCTTT. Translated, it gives CASRSGNTEAFF.

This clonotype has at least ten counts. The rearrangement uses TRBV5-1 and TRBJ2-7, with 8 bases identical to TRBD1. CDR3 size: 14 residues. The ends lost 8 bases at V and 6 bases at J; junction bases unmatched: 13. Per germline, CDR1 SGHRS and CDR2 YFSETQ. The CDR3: CASHSPQGAPEQYF. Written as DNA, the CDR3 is TGCGCCAGTCATAGTCCCCAGGGGGCACCCGAGCAGTACTTC.

In DNA form, the CDR3 reads TGTGCCAGCAGCCCCCGGGCTGAAGCTTTCTTT. Its protein is CASSPRAEAFF. The chain has TRBV7-9 and TRBJ1-1; D is unresolved. CDR1 is SEHNR and CDR2 is FQNEAQ in the germline V gene (reference sequence). The length of the CDR3 is 11 residues. Trimming shortened V by 5 bases and J by 6 bases, and 7 bases separated the two germline ends.

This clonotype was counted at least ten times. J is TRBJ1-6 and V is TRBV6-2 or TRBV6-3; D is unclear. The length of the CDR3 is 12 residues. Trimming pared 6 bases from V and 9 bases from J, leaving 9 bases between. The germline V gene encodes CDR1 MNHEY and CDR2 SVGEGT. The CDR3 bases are TGTGCCAGCAGCCCCCAAAGTTCACCCCTCCACTTT. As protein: CASSPQSSPLHF.

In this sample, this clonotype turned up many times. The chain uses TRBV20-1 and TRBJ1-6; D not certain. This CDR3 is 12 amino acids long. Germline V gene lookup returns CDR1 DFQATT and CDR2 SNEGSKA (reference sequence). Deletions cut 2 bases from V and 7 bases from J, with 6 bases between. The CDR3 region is CSARRYNSPLHF. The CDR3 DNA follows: TGCAGTGCTAGACGGTACAATTCACCCCTCCACTTT.

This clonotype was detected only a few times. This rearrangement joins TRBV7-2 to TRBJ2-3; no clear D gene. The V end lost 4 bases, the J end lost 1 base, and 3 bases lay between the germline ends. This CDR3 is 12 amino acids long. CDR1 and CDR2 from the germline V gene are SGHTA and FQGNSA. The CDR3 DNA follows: TGTGCCAGCAGCTGGGGCACAGATACGCAGTATTTT. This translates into CASSWGTDTQYF.